This TCR beta chain was retrieved from a study of T cell responses to AZD1222 COVID-19 vaccine. Libraries were prepared by immunoSEQ multiplex PCR; TCRdb keeps only in-frame clonotypes and omits some of them. The sample carries 150,000 to 200,000 clones, around 90% recorded once. The V and J ends lost 1 base and 3 bases respectively, with 4 bases between them. Germline CDR1 is SGHAT and CDR2 is FQNNGV. The CDR3 runs 12 residues. The source material was peripheral blood, sampled on day 0 of AZD1222 vaccination. This TCR was recovered from an adult in good health. This rearrangement joins TRBV11-2 to TRBJ2-7; D gene unclear. The CDR3 here is CASSLGLYEQYF. CDR3 sequence (DNA): TGTGCCAGCAGCTTAGGACTCTACGAGCAGTACTTC.